These 32 T cell receptor beta chains share one sample of origin, sequenced in a study of OX40 agonist ivuxolimab in advanced cancers. Here immunoSEQ multiplex PCR was the method, and the copy in TCRdb shows in-frame clones only, minus some. The sample has some 98,000 clones; 87% are singletons. The sample was CD4+ or CD8+ T cells sorted from blood, taken in a trial of the OX40 agonist ivuxolimab. The receptors stem from an adult with an advanced solid tumor such as melanoma, head and neck, liver or kidney cancer.

This clone was observed a single time. The chain recombines TRBV6-5 with TRBJ1-3; tentative D call: TRBD1 (5 bases). The CDR3 has 15 amino acids. Germline V gene lookup returns CDR1 MNHEY and CDR2 SVGAGI. V dropped 6 bases and J dropped 0 bases, with 12 bases sitting between them. CDR3 residues: CASSPGDLSGNTIYF. The CDR3 DNA sequence: TGTGCCAGCAGCCCCGGGGACCTCTCTGGAAACACCATATATTTT.

This rearrangement joins TRBV5-4 to TRBJ2-1; 10 bases fit TRBD1. Per the germline V gene, CDR1 is SGHNT and CDR2 is YYREEE (reference sequence). The junction had 19 bases not matched to a gene; V was cut back by 3 bases and J by 10 bases. CDR3 length: 18 amino acids. CDR3 sequence: CASSSGAWGTGARGEQFF. CDR3 sequence (DNA): TGTGCCAGCAGCTCCGGAGCGTGGGGGACAGGGGCCAGGGGGGAGCAGTTCTTC.

J is TRBJ1-1 and V is TRBV5-6; the D is unclear. V was cut by 7 bases and J by 0 bases, with 22 bases left in between. The V gene's germline CDR1 is SGHDT and CDR2 YYEEEE. This CDR3 spans 17 amino acids. The CDR3 DNA reads as TGTGCCAGCTACCTGGGAGGACCCCTGCTCATGAACACTGAAGCTTTCTTT. This codes for CASYLGGPLLMNTEAFF.

The chain is built from TRBV7-8 and TRBJ1-2; perhaps TRBD1 as D (6 bases). Trimming cost V 6 bases and J 4 bases, with 15 bases left between them. The CDR3 totals 14 residues. CDR1 is SGHVS, CDR2 FQNEAQ, per germline. The CDR3 bases are TGTGCCAGCAGTTTGAAACAGGGCTTCTATGGCTACACCTTC. Translating gives CASSLKQGFYGYTF.

CDR3 in DNA: TGTGCCAGCAGTTTCGGATACGAGCAGTACTTC. As protein: CASSFGYEQYF. V is TRBV6-1 and J is TRBJ2-7; D not resolved. V was trimmed by 5 bases and J by 4 bases, leaving 6 bases between them. The CDR3 sequence is 11 residues long. Germline lookup yields CDR1 MNHNS and CDR2 SASEGT.

The genes are TRBV19 and TRBJ1-4; TRBD1 agrees at 7 bases. Germline loops: CDR1 LNHDA, CDR2 SQIVND (reference sequence). The CDR3 spans 15 residues. V lost 6 bases, J lost 8 bases, and 12 bases stayed unmatched. The CDR3 bases are TGTGCCAGTAGGTTCTTAGGGGGCTCCTCCGAAAAACTGTTTTTT. The encoded protein is CASRFLGGSSEKLFF.

V and J are TRBV18 and TRBJ1-2, with TRBD1 matching 7 bases. With V trimmed by 5 bases and J by 8 bases, 8 bases remained unmatched. CDR3 length equals 13 residues. Germline CDR1 is KGHSH and CDR2 is LQKENI. The DNA of the CDR3 is TGTGCCAGCTCAGTACAGGGGCTGGGCGGCTACACCTTC. Residues: CASSVQGLGGYTF.

This chain joins TRBV7-9 and TRBJ2-2, with D perhaps being TRBD1 or TRBD2 (5 bases each). V lost 3 bases, J lost 5 bases, and 7 bases lay in between. The CDR3 loop spans 13 amino acids. Germline V CDR1 and CDR2: SEHNR, FQNEAQ (reference sequence). The CDR3 nucleotides are TGTGCCAGCAGCTTTGAGGGGACCGGGGAGCTGTTTTTT. This sequence encodes CASSFEGTGELFF.

V and J are TRBV7-9 and TRBJ1-3; D gene uncertain. The CDR3 extends over 14 amino acids. V was clipped by 7 bases and J by 0 bases, with 10 bases between them. The germline CDR1 and CDR2 sequences are SEHNR and FQNEAQ (reference sequence). CDR3 in amino acids: CASTQAGSGNTIYF. The CDR3 DNA reads TGTGCCAGCACCCAGGCAGGCTCTGGAAACACCATATATTTT.

This clone was observed a handful of times. This chain links TRBV11-2 with TRBJ2-5, with D perhaps being TRBD1 or TRBD2 (5 bases each). Germline values: CDR1 SGHAT, CDR2 FQNNGV. The CDR3 spans 16 residues. Trimming removed 4 bases at V and 5 bases at J, with 20 bases between. The CDR3 nucleotides are TGTGCCAGCAGCTCCCGAGGGACGGTGCTCAGGGAGACCCAGTACTTC. It specifies CASSSRGTVLRETQYF. Using reference TRBV11-2 and TRBJ2-5 for the parts outside the CDR3, the full variable domain is EAGVAQSPRYKIIEKRQSVAFWCNPISGHATLYWYQQILGQGPKLLIQFQNNGVVDDSQLPKDRFSAERLKGVDSTLKIQPAKLEDSAVYLCASSSRGTVLRETQYFGPGTRLLVL.

V gene TRBV19 combines with J gene TRBJ2-1, with D perhaps matching TRBD1 (5 bases). V was clipped by 5 bases and J by 3 bases, with 11 bases between them. Germline loops: CDR1 LNHDA, CDR2 SQIVND (reference sequence). The CDR3 loop spans 14 amino acids. The CDR3 DNA is TGTGCCAGTAGTGGGCGACAGAGCTACAATGAGCAGTTCTTC. Translating gives CASSGRQSYNEQFF.

This chain joins TRBV19 and TRBJ2-2; a possible D gene is TRBD2 (6 bases). Germline V gene lookup returns CDR1 LNHDA and CDR2 SQIVND (reference sequence). The CDR3 is made up of 12 amino acids. V was cut by 6 bases and J by 9 bases, with 11 bases left in between. As DNA, the CDR3 is TGTGCCAGTAGGAGGGGAGGTTGGGAGCTGTTTTTT. The encoded protein is CASRRGGWELFF.

The rearrangement joins TRBV7-2 to TRBJ2-3; D uncertain. Germline CDR1 and CDR2: SGHTA and FQGNSA. This CDR3 is 18 amino acids long. V lost 5 bases, J lost 3 bases, and 24 bases lay in between. The CDR3 bases are TGTGCCAGCAGCACTTTAGGAAAAAGGCCAAGCTCAACAGATACGCAGTATTTT. This encodes CASSTLGKRPSSTDTQYF. Based on the CDR3 plus reference TRBV7-2 and TRBJ2-3, the full variable domain is GAGVSQSPSNKVTEKGKDVELRCDPISGHTALYWYRQSLGQGLEFLIYFQGNSAPDKSGLPSDRFSAERTGGSVSTLTIQRTQQEDSAVYLCASSTLGKRPSSTDTQYFGPGTRLTVL.

This clone was counted only a few times. The CDR3 DNA sequence: TGTGCCTGGGAGGAGAAAGGAACTGAAGCTTTCTTT. It translates to CAWEEKGTEAFF. This chain links TRBV30 with TRBJ1-1; D not resolved. Germline V gene lookup returns CDR1 GTSNPN and CDR2 SVGIG (reference sequence). Deletions cut 5 bases from V and 5 bases from J, with 12 bases between. CDR3 size: 12 residues.

The chain carries TRBV5-1 and TRBJ1-2; D is unclear. Germline loops: CDR1 SGHRS, CDR2 YFSETQ. Trimming pared 2 bases from V and 6 bases from J, leaving 8 bases between. The CDR3 totals 12 residues. CDR3 sequence: CASSFGRNGYTF. CDR3 DNA: TGCGCCAGCAGCTTCGGACGGAATGGCTACACCTTC.

The rearrangement uses TRBV30 and TRBJ2-7; D might be TRBD1 or TRBD2, each matching 7 bases. The CDR3 runs to 13 residues. Trimming shortened V by 4 bases and J by 5 bases, and 15 bases separated the two germline ends. Germline lookup yields CDR1 GTSNPN and CDR2 SVGIG (reference sequence). CDR3 sequence (DNA): TGTGCCTGGAACTACAGGGGAGGGGACGAGCAGTACTTC. This encodes CAWNYRGGDEQYF.

The chain combines TRBV23-1 with TRBJ1-4, with unresolved D. TRBV23-1 is flagged as an ORF with uncertain function. The V gene lost 0 bases and the J gene lost 7 bases, with 18 bases spanning the gap. This CDR3 has 17 residues. This chain's CDR3 is CASSQSGRPTEGEKLFF. DNA for the CDR3: TGCGCCAGCAGTCAATCCGGCAGGCCCACGGAAGGTGAAAAACTGTTTTTT.

The chain joins TRBV5-1 to TRBJ2-3; D is unresolved. The CDR3 totals 11 residues. Trimming cost V 4 bases and J 2 bases, with 2 bases left between them. From germline, CDR1 is SGHRS and CDR2 YFSETQ. CDR3 amino acids: CASSDTDTQYF. The CDR3 nucleotides are TGCGCCAGCAGCGACACAGATACGCAGTATTTT.

This clone was recorded a few times. This CDR3 is also generated by other DNA sequences in the sample. The V gene is TRBV29-1, the J gene TRBJ1-1; D remains unclear. V shed 6 bases and J shed 2 bases, with 4 bases lying between them. The germline gives CDR1 SQVTM, CDR2 ANQGSEA. The CDR3 loop spans 10 amino acids. DNA of the CDR3: TGCAGCGTCGGTAACACTGAAGCTTTCTTT. It codes for CSVGNTEAFF. Variable domain in full (rest from reference TRBV29-1 and TRBJ1-1): SAVISQKPSRDICQRGTSLTIQCQVDSQVTMMFWYRQQPGQSLTLIATANQGSEATYESGFVIDKFPISRPNLTFSTLTVSNMSPEDSSIYLCSVGNTEAFFGQGTRLTVV.

This clone was counted once. V gene TRBV2 combines with J gene TRBJ2-7; D tentatively fits TRBD1 or TRBD2 (6 bases each). Germline CDR1 is SNHLY and CDR2 is FYNNEI. Trimming cost V 6 bases and J 3 bases, with 9 bases left between them. The CDR3 sequence is 12 residues long. CDR3 protein: CASREGDYEQYF. The CDR3 DNA is TGTGCCAGCAGGGAGGGGGACTACGAGCAGTACTTC.

The chain joins TRBV9 to TRBJ1-4; no firm D call. CDR1 and CDR2 (germline): SGDLS, YYNGEE. CDR3 size: 15 residues. V lost 0 bases and J lost 2, with 8 bases in between. This CDR3 is CASSVGGYTNEKLFF. Here the CDR3 DNA reads TGTGCCAGCAGCGTAGGGGGATATACTAATGAAAAACTGTTTTTT.

The V gene is TRBV11-3, the J gene TRBJ2-2, with TRBD1 identical over 9 bases. CDR3 length: 16 amino acids. The germline V gene has CDR1 SGHNT and CDR2 YENEEA. V lost 5 bases and J lost 6; bases outside the gene matches: 10. Written as DNA, the CDR3 is TGTGCCAGCAGCCCTCGACAGGGGGTTGGATCCGGGGAGCTGTTTTTT. The encoded protein is CASSPRQGVGSGELFF. Based on the CDR3 plus reference TRBV11-3 and TRBJ2-2, the full variable domain is EAGVVQSPRYKIIEKKQPVAFWCNPISGHNTLYWYLQNLGQGPELLIRYENEEAVDDSQLPKDRFSAERLKGVDSTLKIQPAELGDSAVYLCASSPRQGVGSGELFFGEGSRLTVL.

The chain employs TRBV14 and TRBJ1-1, with a tentative D call TRBD1 (5 bases). Looked up from germline, CDR1 is SGHDN and CDR2 is FVKESK. Deletions cut 0 bases from V and 7 bases from J, with 9 bases between. This CDR3 comprises 13 residues. CDR3 amino acids: CASSQDIRGEAFF. The CDR3 region has the DNA TGTGCCAGCAGCCAAGATATAAGGGGTGAAGCTTTCTTT.

This chain links TRBV11-2 with TRBJ1-6; a possible D gene is TRBD1 (6 bases). Germline loops: CDR1 SGHAT, CDR2 FQNNGV. CDR3 size: 16 residues. V was trimmed by 4 bases and J by 1 base, leaving 11 bases between them. The CDR3 bases are TGTGCCAGCAGCTCACAGGGAGGGTCCTATAATTCACCCCTCCACTTT. Translation: CASSSQGGSYNSPLHF.

The chain recombines TRBV13 with TRBJ1-3; no reliable D call. Germline V gene lookup returns CDR1 PRHDT and CDR2 FYEKMQ (reference sequence). This CDR3 is built from 15 residues. Trimming stripped 7 bases from V and 0 bases from J, with 13 bases between. This CDR3 reads CASTRRSGSGNTIYF. As DNA, the CDR3 is TGTGCCAGCACCCGTCGGTCGGGCTCTGGAAACACCATATATTTT.

The chain combines TRBV5-8 with TRBJ2-1; 7 nucleotides match TRBD2. The CDR3 extends over 13 amino acids. V lost 1 base to trimming and J lost 10 bases; unmatched junction nucleotides: 5. CDR1 and CDR2 from the germline V gene are SGHTS and YDEGEE. The CDR3 nucleotides are TGTGCCAGCAGCTTGTGGGGGGGAGACGAGCAGTTCTTC. Residues: CASSLWGGDEQFF. Full variable domain (outside the CDR3, taken from reference TRBV5-8 and TRBJ2-1): EAGVTQSPTHLIKTRGQQATLRCSPISGHTSVYWYQQALGLGLQFLLWYDEGEERNRGNFPPRFSGRQFPNYSSELNVNALELEDSALYLCASSLWGGDEQFFGPGTRLTVL.

The chain combines TRBV6-5 with TRBJ2-3, with 9 bases fitting TRBD2. The V gene end was trimmed by 6 bases and the J gene end by 0 bases; junction bases not matched to a gene: 4. The CDR3 has 15 residues. Looked up from germline, CDR1 is MNHEY and CDR2 is SVGAGI. The CDR3 loop is CASRYSGSSTDTQYF. The CDR3 region has the DNA TGTGCCAGCAGATATAGCGGGAGCAGCACAGATACGCAGTATTTT.

CDR3 residues: CASSPRQGSYEQYF. CDR3 DNA sequence: TGTGCCAGCAGCCCTCGACAGGGGTCTTACGAGCAGTACTTC. The rearrangement uses TRBV11-2 and TRBJ2-7; 8 nucleotides line up with TRBD1. This CDR3 contains 14 residues. Germline CDR1 SGHAT, CDR2 FQNNGV. After removal of 5 bases from V and 4 bases from J, the junction contained 7 bases not matched to a gene.

The V gene is TRBV4-3, the J gene TRBJ2-1; D is possibly TRBD1 or TRBD2 (6 bases each). CDR3 length: 17 amino acids. V gave up 1 base and J gave up 7 bases, with 20 bases separating them. Looked up from germline, CDR1 is LGHNA and CDR2 is YSLEER. The CDR3 DNA reads as TGCGCCAGCAGCCAAGTTATTATAGGGGGGCGGTGGAATGAGCAGTTCTTC. Amino acids: CASSQVIIGGRWNEQFF.

The rearrangement uses TRBV6-1 and TRBJ1-2; the D is unclear. CDR1 is MNHNS, CDR2 SASEGT, per germline. The V end lost 5 bases, the J end lost 4 bases, and 14 bases lay between the germline ends. CDR3 length: 14 amino acids. The CDR3 region has the DNA TGTGCCAGCAGTAACTCCGTGGGAATCTATGGCTACACCTTC. It codes for CASSNSVGIYGYTF.

V is TRBV14 and J is TRBJ1-4; 7 bases match TRBD1. The CDR3 contains 16 residues. Germline V gene data show CDR1 as SGHDN and CDR2 as FVKESK. J lost 7 bases, V lost 4 bases, and 12 bases had no gene match. The CDR3 region has the DNA TGTGCCAGCAGCCTTCAGTCAGGGGGGATGACTGAAAAACTGTTTTTT. This translates into CASSLQSGGMTEKLFF.

The rearrangement links TRBV27 to TRBJ2-5; D tentatively reads TRBD1 or TRBD2 (5 bases each). Germline V gives CDR1 MNHEY, CDR2 SMNVEV (reference sequence). V was pared by 6 bases and J by 9 bases, with 23 bases between. CDR3 length: 15 amino acids. CDR3 region: CASRPGARIHMAQYF. The CDR3 DNA follows: TGTGCCAGCAGGCCCGGGGCTAGGATTCATATGGCCCAGTACTTC.